A selection of T cell receptor beta chains follows, all from one sample in a study of CD8 T cells in Susac syndrome. MiXCR, applied by TCRdb to the immunoSEQ multiplex PCR reads, yields one record per CDR3 protein. The repertoire consists of 200,000 or so distinct CDR3 sequences, with more than 90% occurring once and the leading ten covering about 0.09%. Sequenced: CD4+ T cells from PBMCs. Every receptor here comes from a human donor with multiple sclerosis. Both conserved end residues are part of each CDR3. The D gene is left open where the match is weak. Clone size is stated in some rows and not others, as once, few, many or a class when expanded.

abundance,v_gene,j_gene,d_gene,CDR3aa,CDR3nt
.,TRBV4-2,TRBJ2-1,.,CASSQDSSSDEQFF,TGTGCCAGCAGCCAAGATTCAAGCTCCGATGAGCAGTTCTTC
.,TRBV9,TRBJ2-7,TRBD1,CASSVGGQFSYEQYF,TGTGCCAGCAGCGTAGGGGGACAGTTTTCCTACGAGCAGTACTTC
.,TRBV20-1,TRBJ1-2,.,CSSPGRDIGGYTF,TGCAGTTCCCCAGGACGAGACATCGGGGGCTACACCTTC
.,TRBV24-1,TRBJ2-1,TRBD2,CATSDFGLAGHNNEQFF,TGTGCCACCAGTGATTTTGGTCTAGCGGGTCATAACAATGAGCAGTTCTTC
.,TRBV20-1,TRBJ2-2,TRBD2,CSAPLAGDYTGELFF,TGCAGTGCGCCACTAGCGGGAGATTACACCGGGGAGCTGTTTTTT
.,TRBV20-1,TRBJ2-1,TRBD2,CSASVLAGWAPRNEQFF,TGCAGTGCTAGTGTCCTAGCGGGATGGGCCCCTCGTAATGAGCAGTTCTTC
.,TRBV2,TRBJ2-7,TRBD2,CASSTPSGGISYEQYF,TGTGCCAGCAGTACCCCTAGCGGGGGGATTTCCTACGAGCAGTACTTC
.,TRBV6-6,TRBJ2-3,.,CASSDPSDTQYF,TGTGCCAGCAGCGACCCTTCAGATACGCAGTATTTT
.,TRBV18,TRBJ2-7,TRBD1,CASSPLGTGDEQYF,TGTGCCAGCTCACCACTTGGGACAGGGGACGAGCAGTACTTC
.,TRBV2,TRBJ2-1,.,CASRATSYNEQFF,TGTGCCAGCAGGGCTACTAGTTACAATGAGCAGTTCTTC
.,TRBV29-1,TRBJ2-6,.,CSVEGPGANVLTF,TGCAGCGTTGAGGGGCCTGGGGCCAACGTCCTGACTTTC
once,TRBV12-3/TRBV12-4,TRBJ2-7,TRBD2,CASTATSGRFYEQYF,TGTGCCAGCACCGCGACTAGCGGGAGGTTTTACGAGCAGTACTTC
.,TRBV4-1,TRBJ2-1,.,CASSQAASGNNEQFF,TGCGCCAGCAGCCAAGCTGCGTCGGGGAACAATGAGCAGTTCTTC
.,TRBV3-1,TRBJ1-2,.,CASSQDRTDLVRYGYTF,TGTGCCAGCAGCCAAGATCGGACCGATCTAGTTCGATATGGCTACACCTTC
.,TRBV7-2,TRBJ1-2,TRBD1,CASSYAGTGGHYGYTF,TGTGCCAGCAGCTACGCCGGGACAGGGGGCCACTATGGCTACACCTTC
.,TRBV3-1,TRBJ2-7,.,CASSRRTTYEQYF,TGTGCCAGCAGCCGCCGTACAACCTACGAGCAGTACTTC
.,TRBV4-1,TRBJ2-3,.,CASSQGAQHSTDTQYF,TGCGCCAGCAGCCAAGGAGCCCAACATAGCACAGATACGCAGTATTTT
.,TRBV3-1,TRBJ1-6,TRBD1,CASSPTGGYSPLHF,TGTGCCAGCAGTCCGACAGGGGGATATTCACCCCTCCACTTT
.,TRBV20-1,TRBJ1-1,.,CSARVGPPDTEAFF,TGCAGTGCTAGAGTGGGTCCGCCGGACACTGAAGCTTTCTTT
.,TRBV29-1,TRBJ2-1,TRBD2,CSVGTSGSSYNEQFF,TGCAGCGTGGGGACTAGCGGGAGCTCCTACAATGAGCAGTTCTTC
.,TRBV3-1,TRBJ1-1,.,CASSRLASKNTEAFF,TGTGCCAGCAGCCGCCTCGCCTCCAAGAACACTGAAGCTTTCTTT
.,TRBV6-2/TRBV6-3,TRBJ1-1,TRBD1,CASQDRGGTEAFF,TGTGCCAGCCAGGACAGGGGAGGTACTGAAGCTTTCTTT
.,TRBV3-1,TRBJ2-3,.,CASSQGGSAIPDTQYF,TGTGCCAGCAGCCAAGGGGGTAGCGCAATCCCAGATACGCAGTATTTT
.,TRBV18,TRBJ1-6,.,CASSLSGDSYNSPLHF,TGTGCCAGCTCACTCTCAGGGGATTCCTATAATTCACCCCTCCACTTT
.,TRBV30,TRBJ1-3,.,CAWSVSVNTIYF,TGTGCCTGGAGTGTTTCAGTAAACACCATATATTTT
.,TRBV3-1,TRBJ2-1,.,CASSQMGEQFF,TGTGCCAGCAGCCAAATGGGTGAGCAGTTCTTC
.,TRBV27,TRBJ2-3,.,CASSLRGPVVTDTQYF,TGTGCCAGCAGTTTAAGGGGCCCCGTAGTGACAGATACGCAGTATTTT
.,TRBV27,TRBJ2-7,.,CARGLPDGEQYF,TGTGCCAGAGGACTGCCCGACGGGGAGCAGTACTTC
.,TRBV10-3,TRBJ2-3,TRBD1,CAISDLGQGDQDTQYF,TGTGCCATCAGTGACCTAGGACAGGGAGATCAAGATACGCAGTATTTT
.,TRBV20-1,TRBJ1-5,TRBD1,CSAQTGMAANDQPQHF,TGCAGTGCGCAGACAGGGATGGCTGCTAATGATCAGCCCCAGCATTTT
.,TRBV12-3/TRBV12-4,TRBJ1-1,.,CASSLQGRNTEAFF,TGTGCCAGCAGTTTACAGGGCAGGAACACTGAAGCTTTCTTT
.,TRBV6-5,TRBJ2-7,.,CASRYSGTSRTYEQYF,TGTGCCAGCAGATACTCCGGGACATCCCGGACCTACGAGCAGTACTTC